The rows below give T cell receptor beta chains drawn from one sample of a study of T cells in Graves' hyperthyroidism and ophthalmopathy. TCRdb used MiXCR to reprocess the multiplex PCR reads, holding one entry per CDR3 protein. The data show over 700,000 distinct CDR3 sequences, roughly a third seen once. The sample comprised blood. These receptors all come from a woman in her thirties or forties with Graves' hyperthyroidism. Each CDR3 is given with its conserved first and last residue. The order of the fields is clone size, V gene, J gene, CDR3 length, CDR3 protein. Rows give clone size only sometimes, using once, few, many, or a class for an expanded clone.

>few|TRBV4-3|TRBJ2-7|15
CASSQTGTTYYEQYF
>-|TRBV12-3/TRBV12-4|TRBJ2-5|15
CASSVQTGGQETQYF
>-|TRBV6-2/TRBV6-3|TRBJ1-5|19
CASSYSQGEETPFNQPQHF
>few|TRBV10-1|TRBJ2-7|14
CASSESPTPYEQYF
>many|TRBV20-1|TRBJ1-6|15
CSASELQGADSPLHF
>-|TRBV9|TRBJ1-1|15
CASSVGLGGNTEAFF
>many|TRBV5-1|TRBJ2-7|14
CASSLAGAGNEQYF
>many|TRBV7-2|TRBJ1-5|13
CASSSQGWQPQHF
>few|TRBV19|TRBJ1-4|14
CASSTGDPSEKLLF
>-|TRBV7-9|TRBJ1-1|19
CASSRTGTGGSRQGGEAFF
>few|TRBV6-5|TRBJ1-1|14
CASSYISVNTEAFF
>-|TRBV6-1|TRBJ1-1|17
CASSTPQGLPENTEAFF
>-|TRBV2|TRBJ1-1|15
CASVSRGTEGTEAFF
>-|TRBV19|TRBJ1-2|15
CASSPSGRHNYGYTF
>many|TRBV7-3|TRBJ1-1|13
CASSWTPGQEAFF
>-|TRBV15|TRBJ1-2|16
CATSRGLTQTSTGYTF
>-|TRBV19|TRBJ1-4|15
CASSQQSSTNEKLFF
>-|TRBV2|TRBJ2-2|16
CASSGTSGSDTGELFF
>-|TRBV6-2/TRBV6-3|TRBJ2-5|13
CASSTSLQETQYF
>-|TRBV3-1|TRBJ2-7|14
CASRDGRSSYEQYF
>many|TRBV19|TRBJ1-3|13
CASSTTEGNTIYF
>-|TRBV15|TRBJ1-5|16
CATRKTGQGSGQPQHF
>many|TRBV4-1|TRBJ2-7|12
CASSQLQGVQYF
>few|TRBV29-1|TRBJ1-4|14
CSVAIQGANEKLFF
>-|TRBV7-2|TRBJ2-6|14
CASNSDSGANVLTF
>many|TRBV6-6|TRBJ2-7|12
CASRIAGGEQYF